This paragraph covers one T cell receptor (beta chain) sequence. This record belongs to a study of T cell changes during pregnancy in multiple sclerosis. Trimming cost V 7 bases and J 0 bases, with 14 bases left between them. The CDR3 runs to 15 residues. From germline, CDR1 is SEHNR and CDR2 FQNEAQ (reference sequence). Profiling relied on immunoSEQ multiplex PCR, and the TCRdb table lists in-frame clones only, not all of them. The sample records more than 55,000 clones, roughly 92% being singletons. The material sequenced was peripheral blood, taken in the first trimester of pregnancy. The source of this sequence is a female donor in good health, enrolled as a control in a pregnancy study. The J gene is TRBJ2-3, the V gene TRBV7-9; the D is unclear. CDR3 region: CASTPTADSTDTQYF. For the CDR3, the DNA is TGTGCCAGCACCCCAACCGCGGATAGCACAGATACGCAGTATTTT.